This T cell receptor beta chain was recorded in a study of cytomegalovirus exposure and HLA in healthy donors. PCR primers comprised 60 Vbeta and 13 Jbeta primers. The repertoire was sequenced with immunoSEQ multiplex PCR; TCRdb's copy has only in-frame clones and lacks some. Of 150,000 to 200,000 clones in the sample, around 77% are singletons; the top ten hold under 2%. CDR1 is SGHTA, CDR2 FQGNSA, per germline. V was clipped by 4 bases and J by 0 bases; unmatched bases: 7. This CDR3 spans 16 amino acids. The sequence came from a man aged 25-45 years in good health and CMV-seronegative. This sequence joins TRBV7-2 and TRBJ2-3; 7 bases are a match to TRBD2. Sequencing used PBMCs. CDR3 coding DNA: TGTGCCAGCAGCTGGAGACTAGCTTCTAGCACAGATACGCAGTATTTT. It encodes CASSWRLASSTDTQYF.